This paragraph reports one T cell receptor beta chain. Measured with immunoSEQ multiplex PCR; TCRdb has only the in-frame clones, and not every one. The table shows about 370,000 clones, with 89% occurring only once. Enrolment of Seattle patients took place during active infection, and they were followed longitudinally. This record comes from a study of blood T cell repertoires in COVID-19. The receptor's source is a woman under 40 with COVID-19, enrolled during active disease. The sequencing input was peripheral blood.

The CDR3 sequence is CASSSRQGNNEQFF. CDR3 DNA: TGTGCCAGCAGCTCCAGACAAGGAAACAATGAGCAGTTCTTC. J is TRBJ2-1 and V is TRBV5-4; no clear D. Per germline, CDR1 SGHNT and CDR2 YYREEE (reference sequence). The ends were cut back, 3 bases at V and 5 bases at J, with 12 bases in the middle. This CDR3 spans 14 amino acids.